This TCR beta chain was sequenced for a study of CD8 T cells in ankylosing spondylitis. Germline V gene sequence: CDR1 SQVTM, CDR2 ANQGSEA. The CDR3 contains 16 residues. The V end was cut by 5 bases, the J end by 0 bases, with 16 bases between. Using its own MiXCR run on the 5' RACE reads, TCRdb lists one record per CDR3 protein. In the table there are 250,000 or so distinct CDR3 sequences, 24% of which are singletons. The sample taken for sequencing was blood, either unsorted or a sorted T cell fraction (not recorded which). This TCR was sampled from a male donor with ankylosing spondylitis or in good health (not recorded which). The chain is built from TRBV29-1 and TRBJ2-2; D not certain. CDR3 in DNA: TGCAGCGTTCCGGCCACGACGGGTGCGAACACCGGGGAGCTGTTTTTT. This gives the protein CSVPATTGANTGELFF.